Given below is one TCR beta chain in context. No antigen is known for it. This entry belongs to a study of T cell responses to AZD1222 COVID-19 vaccine. Study conclusions and caveats: Repertoire sampling was restricted to post-peak T cell response timepoints. With two AZD1222 doses given, Spike-specific TCR breadth and depth both rose.

Only in-frame clones appear in the TCRdb table, and some are missing; sequencing was by immunoSEQ multiplex PCR. The sample carries approximately 67,000 clones, about 89% recorded once. The germline gives CDR1 LGHDT, CDR2 YNNKEL (reference sequence). The length of the CDR3 is 15 residues. The V end lost 6 bases, the J end lost 2 bases, and 14 bases lay between the germline ends. Pooling of second doses given at about 4 or about 12 weeks was done. Sample: peripheral blood, taken 28 days after the second AZD1222 dose. The J gene is TRBJ1-3, the V gene TRBV3-1 (or the pseudogene TRBV3-2); D is possibly TRBD1 (5 bases). This clonotype originated in an adult who received the AZD1222 COVID-19 vaccine. The CDR3 here is CASRRDLGTGNTIYF. For the CDR3, the DNA is TGTGCCAGCAGGAGGGACCTGGGGACTGGAAACACCATATATTTT.